A single sample is the source of the 19 T cell receptor beta chains below, sequenced in a study of long-term antiretroviral therapy in people with HIV. Version v3.0 of the immunoSEQ assay ran at survey level. The method was immunoSEQ multiplex PCR; TCRdb's version includes in-frame clones alone and lacks a portion of them. Here the sample spans approximately 37,000 clones, around four fifths being singletons. The specimen was unsorted PBMCs, collected 1 year after starting antiretroviral therapy. These receptors were obtained from a man between 18 and 29 years old with HIV.

This clone came up once. The chain links TRBV18 to TRBJ2-7; D may match TRBD1 or TRBD2 (5 bases each). V lost 3 bases to trimming and J lost 4 bases, with 13 bases between them. The CDR3 runs to 14 residues. Germline CDR1 reads KGHSH; CDR2 reads LQKENI. The CDR3 bases are TGTGCCAGCTCACCGACAACAGGAGGATACGAGCAGTACTTC. As protein: CASSPTTGGYEQYF.

This clone was detected a few times. This rearrangement joins TRBV2 to TRBJ2-1; 10 bases match TRBD1. This CDR3 region has 16 residues. From germline, CDR1 is SNHLY and CDR2 FYNNEI. V lost 7 bases and J lost 4; bases outside the gene matches: 10. CDR3 region: CASIRDRGYPYNEQFF. The CDR3 bases are TGTGCCAGCATCCGGGACAGGGGATACCCTTACAATGAGCAGTTCTTC. Combining the CDR3 with reference TRBV2 and TRBJ2-1 gives the whole variable domain EPEVTQTPSHQVTQMGQEVILRCVPISNHLYFYWYRQILGQKVEFLVSFYNNEISEKSEIFDDQFSVERPDGSNFTLKIRSTKLEDSAMYFCASIRDRGYPYNEQFFGPGTRLTVL.

V usage is TRBV27 and J usage is TRBJ2-7; 9 bases fit TRBD1. After removal of 0 bases from V and 6 bases from J, the junction contained 12 bases not matched to a gene. Germline-derived CDR1 and CDR2 are MNHEY and SMNVEV (reference sequence). This CDR3 is built from 17 residues. The CDR3 reads CASSLSYPDRGNGEQYF. CDR3 coding DNA: TGTGCCAGCAGTTTATCTTATCCCGACAGGGGGAACGGCGAGCAGTACTTC.

This clone has just a few counts. The chain employs TRBV6-5 and TRBJ1-3; D remains ambiguous. The germline CDR1 and CDR2 sequences are MNHEY and SVGAGI. This CDR3 comprises 15 residues. V was cut by 0 bases and J by 2 bases, with 8 bases left in between. This CDR3 reads CASSYSVTAGNTIYF. CDR3 bases: TGTGCCAGCAGTTACTCAGTAACAGCTGGAAACACCATATATTTT.

This clone occurred a few times. This rearrangement joins TRBV9 to TRBJ1-5; D gene unclear. Germline CDR1 and CDR2: SGDLS and YYNGEE. There are 13 residues in the CDR3. V lost 7 bases and J lost 3, with 11 bases in between. Here the CDR3 DNA reads TGTGCCAGCGGAAAAGGGAACAATCAGCCCCAGCATTTT. Translated, it gives CASGKGNNQPQHF. Looking up the rest from reference TRBV9 and TRBJ1-5 gives the full variable domain: DSGVTQTPKHLITATGQRVTLRCSPRSGDLSVYWYQQSLDQGLQFLIQYYNGEERAKGNILERFSAQQFPDLHSELNLSSLELGDSALYFCASGKGNNQPQHFGDGTRLSIL.

The V and J genes are TRBV19 and TRBJ2-7, with D hard to call. The ends were cut back, 6 bases at V and 0 bases at J, with 15 bases in the middle. This CDR3 contains 15 residues. Per germline, CDR1 LNHDA and CDR2 SQIVND (reference sequence). CDR3: CASRDGLRPSYEQYF. CDR3 bases: TGTGCCAGTAGAGACGGATTGCGCCCCTCCTACGAGCAGTACTTC.

The chain links TRBV5-6 to TRBJ2-3; TRBD1 matches at 7 bases. The V segment lost 4 bases and the J segment 4 bases; nucleotides outside the gene matches: 9. From germline, CDR1 is SGHDT and CDR2 YYEEEE. This CDR3 comprises 15 residues. CDR3 residues: CASSADRIRADTQYF. The CDR3 DNA is TGTGCCAGCAGCGCGGACAGGATCAGGGCAGATACGCAGTATTTT.

DNA of the CDR3: TGTGCCAGCTCACCGCCCGACAGGGGACTGAACACTGAAGCTTTCTTT. Translated, it gives CASSPPDRGLNTEAFF. The chain uses TRBV18 and TRBJ1-1, with TRBD1 matching over 8 bases. There are 16 residues in the CDR3. Germline V gives CDR1 KGHSH, CDR2 LQKENI. With V trimmed by 3 bases and J by 0 bases, 6 bases remained unmatched.

J is TRBJ1-4 and V is TRBV6-4, with D possibly matching TRBD1 (5 bases). The CDR3 covers 15 residues. The V end lost 6 bases, the J end lost 1 base, and 12 bases lay between the germline ends. Germline V gene sequence: CDR1 MRHNA, CDR2 SNTAGT. The CDR3: CASRATGGTNEKLFF. CDR3 nucleotide sequence: TGTGCCAGCAGAGCAACGGGGGGAACTAATGAAAAACTGTTTTTT.

The chain is built from TRBV9 and TRBJ1-1, with TRBD1 as a possible D gene (5 bases). The V end was cut by 3 bases, the J end by 2 bases, with 11 bases between. Germline V gene sequence: CDR1 SGDLS, CDR2 YYNGEE. This CDR3 has 14 amino acids. The CDR3 sequence is CASSEGRSNTEAFF. For the CDR3, the DNA is TGTGCCAGCAGCGAGGGACGCAGTAACACTGAAGCTTTCTTT.

The chain has TRBV7-8 and TRBJ2-7; the D is unclear. The germline V gene has CDR1 SGHVS and CDR2 FQNEAQ. With 0 bases removed from V and 2 bases from J, the gap between germline ends came to 11 bases. The CDR3 loop spans 15 amino acids. DNA of the CDR3: TGTGCCAGCAGCTTAGCGGGTAGGGAAGCCTACGAGCAGTACTTC. Its protein is CASSLAGREAYEQYF.

The chain links TRBV11-2 to TRBJ2-3, with a tentative D call TRBD2 (5 bases). The CDR3 sequence is 15 residues long. Germline V lookup: CDR1 SGHAT, CDR2 FQNNGV. V was clipped by 1 base and J by 0 bases, with 8 bases between them. The CDR3 DNA follows: TGTGCCAGCAGCTTAGGGGAGACTAGCACAGATACGCAGTATTTT. Amino acids: CASSLGETSTDTQYF.

Here the CDR3 reads CASSSGQWGREQYF. In nucleotides, the CDR3 is TGTGCCAGCAGCTCGGGACAGTGGGGCCGCGAGCAGTACTTC. This chain uses TRBV9 with TRBJ2-7; 7 nucleotides match TRBD1. Trimming took 4 bases from V and 6 from J; bases not matched to a gene: 10. The CDR3 has 14 residues. In germline, CDR1 is SGDLS, CDR2 YYNGEE.

This chain uses TRBV7-6 with TRBJ1-6; no reliable D call. The CDR3 sequence is 13 residues long. Trimming stripped 1 base from V and 7 bases from J, with 5 bases between. CDR1 is SGHVS and CDR2 is FNYEAQ in the germline V gene. CDR3 region: CASSLEKNSPLHF. CDR3 bases: TGTGCCAGCAGCTTAGAGAAAAATTCACCCCTCCACTTT.

This CDR3 reads CASSGYRGDGYTF. The CDR3 DNA is TGTGCCAGCAGCGGATACAGGGGGGACGGCTACACCTTC. The chain uses TRBV5-6 and TRBJ1-2, with 8 bases identical to TRBD1. With 4 bases clipped from V and 8 bases from J, the junction kept 7 bases outside the gene matches. Germline assignment: CDR1 SGHDT and CDR2 YYEEEE. CDR3 length: 13 amino acids. Full variable domain (missing parts from reference TRBV5-6 and TRBJ1-2): DAGVTQSPTHLIKTRGQQVTLRCSPKSGHDTVSWYQQALGQGPQFIFQYYEEEERQRGNFPDRFSGHQFPNYSSELNVNALLLGDSALYLCASSGYRGDGYTFGSGTRLTVV.

V is TRBV9 and J is TRBJ2-7, with D hard to call. The V gene lost 0 bases and the J gene lost 6 bases, with 10 bases spanning the gap. The germline V gene encodes CDR1 SGDLS and CDR2 YYNGEE. The length of the CDR3 is 13 residues. The CDR3 DNA is TGTGCCAGCAGCGTAGAACGTAAGGGCGAGCAGTACTTC. It translates to CASSVERKGEQYF.

This chain links TRBV7-2 with TRBJ2-7; TRBD1 is a possible D gene (5 bases). CDR1 is SGHTA, CDR2 FQGNSA, per germline. The CDR3 totals 14 residues. V lost 1 base, J lost 2 bases, and 9 bases lay in between. The CDR3 spells CASSLEGFPYEQYF. In DNA, the CDR3 is TGTGCCAGCAGCTTAGAGGGGTTCCCCTACGAGCAGTACTTC.

The rearrangement uses TRBV7-9 and TRBJ2-7, with 13 bases that match TRBD2. The CDR3 totals 14 residues. Per germline, CDR1 SEHNR and CDR2 FQNEAQ (reference sequence). Germline trimming cut 6 bases from V and 6 bases from J; bases unmatched to any gene: 5. The DNA for the CDR3 is TGTGCCAGCAGTGAAACTAGCGGGAGGGTCGAGCAGTACTTC. Amino acid sequence: CASSETSGRVEQYF.

In this sample, this clone turned up a few times. J is TRBJ1-2 and V is TRBV14, with D uncertain. The CDR3 runs 14 residues. The germline V gene encodes CDR1 SGHDN and CDR2 FVKESK. Trimming took 4 bases from V and 5 from J, leaving 14 bases between them. CDR3 in amino acids: CASSPPGVRYGYTF. The DNA of the CDR3 is TGTGCCAGCAGCCCGCCGGGAGTCCGGTATGGCTACACCTTC.